This record looks at one T cell receptor (beta chain) sequence and its context. This clonotype was recorded a few times. No cognate antigen has been identified for it. No base quality values were provided; no much bigger clone lies one nucleotide off. The data derive from a study of Graves' ophthalmopathy and Graves' hyperthyroidism (dated by TCRdb to the late 2010s). Background on the whole study: Peripheral blood was collected at initial diagnosis, before any treatment. The study used TCR beta repertoire signatures to distinguish Graves' ophthalmopathy from Graves' hyperthyroidism and to predict progression to ophthalmopathy. In total, under 150 blood samples were TCR-sequenced: approximately 40 ophthalmopathy, some 80 hyperthyroidism and 17 hyperthyroidism-to-ophthalmopathy patients. To explore V-J signatures distinguishing ophthalmopathy from hyperthyroidism, a discovery set of 100 patients (fewer than 45 ophthalmopathy, over 55 stable hyperthyroidism) was enrolled. An independent validation cohort comprised some 19 hyperthyroidism patients and over 15 patients who later progressed from hyperthyroidism to ophthalmopathy. In more than 5 hyperthyroidism patients, the T-cell repertoire of thyroid tissue was compared with the T-cell repertoire of blood. Following sample collection, hyperthyroidism patients were given methimazole at a starting dose of 30 mg daily, and ophthalmopathy patients were given high-dose intravenous methylprednisolone. The full study reports these points: In validation, the model predicted ophthalmopathy progression with about 64% sensitivity and roughly 72% specificity; 12 predicted patients were CT-confirmed with GO in a median of about 6.1 months. Most expanded thyroid clonotypes with frequency above 0.001 were also detected in blood, suggesting blood repertoires may reflect the thyroid immune response. Sample size was not statistically predetermined, and group allocation was not concealed from the investigators. Ophthalmopathy was separated from stable hyperthyroidism by the 13-signature model with 85% to 90% sensitivity and about 81% specificity in cross-validation and with 80%/75% in the test set.

For repertoire sequencing, TCR beta CDR3 regions were amplified from RNA transcripts. The first round was an RT-PCR using HTBI primers with the Qiagen OneStep RT-PCR kit, and this first round was followed by a second-round multiplex PCR, then size selection and purification. Sequencing of the libraries was carried out on an Illumina HiSeq2000 in paired-end mode with 100 bp reads. The published analysis was carried out like this. Reads were processed with SOAPnuke, discarding reads with adapters, uncalled bases, mean Phred below 15, or no exact constant-primer or identifier match. COPE v1.2.5 was used to merge high-quality paired reads. Clonotypes were defined as unique nucleotide sequences and were aligned to IMGT TRB V, D and J references using MiTCR v1.1. The analysis was limited to V-J combinations with a frequency above 0.0001, which together covered over 99% of the repertoires. For each V-J combination, a TCR clonal expansion and chaos score was defined as the ratio of F50 clonal expansion to chaos observed in the TCRdist matrix. Welch's t-statistics and random forest were used to narrow the features down to more than 10 V-J combinations, which were then fed into a naive Bayes classifier. Thyroid-blood repertoire similarity was quantified with the Morisita-Horn index. TCRdb's own reprocessing of the public reads used fastp at Q25 and MiXCR and kept productive beta chains. Merged by CDR3 protein, the rows form single entries marked with the most common genes and DNA. V and J calls and clone size were set by TCRdb, not the authors. Counted in this sample were 260,000 or so distinct CDR3 sequences; around 42% of them appeared once. In total, the top ten clones hold approximately 44% of the sample.

The cysteine opens and the phenylalanine closes a CDR3 of 16 amino acids. Left in the record is the CDR3 DNA by itself, 48 bases read in frame from the first base. The junction shows trimming of 4 bases on V and 5 bases on J, plus 19 bases between the germline ends. The germline V gene yields SGDLS for CDR1 and YYNGEE for CDR2. Ophthalmopathy patients were characterized by moderately to severely active disease, a Clinical Activity Score of at least 3, a NOSPECS grade of at least 4, and a disease duration under 3 months. Patients were excluded if they had other autoimmune diseases, uncontrolled infections, pregnancy or lactation. Clinical symptoms, serum thyroxine, TRAb, thyroid ultrasound and orbital computed tomography formed the basis of the diagnosis. Ficoll-Paque density gradient centrifugation was used to isolate PBMCs from about 10 ml of fresh peripheral blood. Trizol reagent was used to extract the total RNA, and its quality was then checked on an Agilent 2100 Bioanalyzer.

Material: peripheral blood. In this chain, TRBV9 is recombined with TRBJ1-5; there is no confident call for the D gene. This TCR was recovered from an adult man with Graves' ophthalmopathy. The sequence in DNA is TGTGCCAGCAGCCAAGAATCGGAAGGCAGCCATCAGCCCCAGCATTTT. Its product reads: CASSQESEGSHQPQHF.